A selection of T cell receptor beta chains follows, all from one sample in a study of glioma-infiltrating T cells after dendritic cell vaccination. Sequencing used immunoSEQ multiplex PCR; TCRdb keeps in-frame clones, though not all of them. The sample has approximately 85,000 clones; roughly 85% are singletons. Sequenced material: blood, taken after dendritic cell vaccination. All receptors come from a human donor with glioblastoma. Each CDR3 is given without its conserved first and last residue.

TRBJ2-1,TRBV29-1,SVPRVDGPFWSEQF
TRBJ2-1,TRBV7-9,ASSYRGDRAYNEQF
TRBJ2-7,TRBV5-4,ASWTSGLTGEQY
TRBJ1-3,TRBV11-2,ASSSGVTGNTIY
TRBJ1-5,TRBV4-3,ASSQDWTVDQPQH
TRBJ2-2,TRBV7-9,ASSLGGTPNTGELF
TRBJ2-5,TRBV7-3,ASSLRGSETQY
TRBJ2-3,TRBV7-6,ASSLAAGGTDTQY
TRBJ2-7,TRBV7-9,ASSDQDRQY
TRBJ1-2,TRBV6-6,ASSYLGAHGYT
TRBJ2-7,TRBV6-5,ASSPNRVYEQY
TRBJ1-2,TRBV4-2,ASSQGTDYGYT
TRBJ2-3,TRBV7-2,ASSRGGDTQY
TRBJ2-1,TRBV30,AWSVQNYNEQF
TRBJ2-6,TRBV19,ASSPLRGYGANVLT
TRBJ2-7,TRBV5-4,ASSLGRDRSYEQY
TRBJ2-3,TRBV27,ASSFGGRMRDTQY
TRBJ1-3,TRBV7-2,ASSLVPTGTSGNTIY
TRBJ1-5,TRBV19,ASSPQGQPQH
TRBJ1-2,TRBV6-5,ASSLQGTYGYT
TRBJ2-7,TRBV7-2,ASSFYPGTSLLEQY
TRBJ1-1,TRBV28,ATSPSGTVNTEAF
TRBJ1-2,TRBV6-5,ACGRAYGYT
TRBJ2-3,TRBV6-5,ASSYLAGTDTQY
TRBJ1-4,TRBV7-6,ASSTTQGVKLF
TRBJ1-1,TRBV25-1,ASRPGGMNTEAF
TRBJ2-1,TRBV4-1,ASSQGGGVAAYNEQF